The 18 T cell receptor beta chains presented below share a single source sample, sequenced in a study of T cells in Graves' hyperthyroidism and ophthalmopathy. Amplified regions were TCR beta CDR3 sequences from RNA transcripts. Primed by the HTBI set, a first-round RT-PCR was run on the TCR CDR3. A single record per CDR3 protein comes from TCRdb applying MiXCR to the multiplex PCR reads. This table holds about 560,000 distinct CDR3 sequences, over 15% found once. The sequencing sample was made of blood. The receptors here all came from a woman aged 18-30 years with Graves' hyperthyroidism.

This clonotype was detected ten times or more. This rearrangement joins TRBV3-1 to TRBJ2-5, with D perhaps matching TRBD2 (6 bases). CDR1 LGHDT and CDR2 YNNKEL come from the germline V gene (reference sequence). The CDR3 is 14 residues long. V shed 4 bases and J shed 7 bases, with 16 bases lying between them. DNA of the CDR3: TGTGCCAGCAGCCCGCCCGCGGGAAGGGGGACCCAGTACTTC. This translates into CASSPPAGRGTQYF.

There are many counts of this clonotype. The J gene is TRBJ2-5, the V gene TRBV28; 10 bases line up with TRBD1. The CDR3 sequence is 16 residues long. The V and J ends lost 4 bases and 5 bases, in that order; junction bases with no gene match: 10. Germline assignment: CDR1 MDHEN and CDR2 SYDVKM. This CDR3 reads CASSSTGTGEFETQYF. The DNA of the CDR3 is TGTGCCAGCAGTTCCACCGGGACAGGGGAGTTCGAGACCCAGTACTTC.

The J gene is TRBJ1-4, the V gene TRBV25-1, with TRBD1 identical over 8 bases. The CDR3 is 16 residues long. V dropped 1 base and J dropped 3; count of bases not matched to a gene: 4. Germline V CDR1 and CDR2: MGHDK, SYGVNS. The CDR3: CASSEWQGAPNEKLFF. The DNA of the CDR3 is TGTGCCAGCAGTGAATGGCAGGGGGCGCCTAATGAAAAACTGTTTTTT.

This clonotype was seen many times. V gene TRBV12-3 or TRBV12-4 combines with J gene TRBJ1-1, with D maybe TRBD1 (5 bases). V was shortened by 3 bases and J by 9 bases, with 11 bases between the two germline ends. The CDR3 extends over 12 amino acids. In DNA form, the CDR3 reads TGTGCCAGCAGTTTTTACAACAGGCAAGCTTTCTTT. This translates into CASSFYNRQAFF.

This chain joins TRBV27 and TRBJ1-6; D is unclear. Germline CDR1 is MNHEY and CDR2 is SMNVEV (reference sequence). CDR3 size: 13 residues. Trimming shortened V by 2 bases and J by 14 bases, and 13 bases separated the two germline ends. In DNA form, the CDR3 reads TGTGCCAGCAGTTTAGGCCATCCGCTGGCCCTCCACTTT. Translation: CASSLGHPLALHF.

This clonotype was observed once. One end of the junction is discordant with germline, which a read error may explain. The V and J genes are TRBV9 and TRBJ2-3; D possibly corresponds to TRBD2 (5 bases). This CDR3 spans 15 amino acids. Germline assignment: CDR1 SGDLS and CDR2 YYNGEE. The CDR3 sequence is CASSAGYDRTYTQYF. CDR3 coding DNA: TGTGCCAGCAGCGCGGGGTACGACCGCACATATACGCAGTATTTT. Full variable domain (remainder filled in from reference TRBV9 and TRBJ2-3): DSGVTQTPKHLITATGQRVTLRCSPRSGDLSVYWYQQSLDQGLQFLIQYYNGEERAKGNILERFSAQQFPDLHSELNLSSLELGDSALYFCASSAGYDRTYTQYFGPGTRLTVL.

This clonotype was detected a few times. The genes are TRBV20-1 and TRBJ2-7; D uncertain. Germline loops: CDR1 DFQATT, CDR2 SNEGSKA (reference sequence). The CDR3 spans 11 residues. V shed 3 bases and J shed 3 bases, with 6 bases lying between them. In nucleotides, the CDR3 is TGCAGTGCTAGGAACAACTACGAGCAGTACTTC. Residues: CSARNNYEQYF.

The chain carries TRBV6-2 or TRBV6-3 and TRBJ2-1; the D gene is possibly TRBD1 (6 bases). The CDR3 runs to 17 residues. Deletions cut 0 bases from V and 1 base from J, with 13 bases between. Germline assignment: CDR1 MNHEY and CDR2 SVGEGT. CDR3 residues: CASSYSAGRGSYNEQFF. CDR3 coding DNA: TGTGCCAGCAGTTACTCTGCGGGCAGGGGATCCTACAATGAGCAGTTCTTC.

The chain is built from TRBV20-1 and TRBJ1-2; 7 bases agree with TRBD1. The J segment lost 4 bases and the V segment lost 6 bases, leaving 11 bases of the junction unmatched. Germline V gene sequence: CDR1 DFQATT, CDR2 SNEGSKA (reference sequence). This CDR3 is built from 14 residues. CDR3 loop: CSASPGQKSYGYTF. The CDR3 DNA sequence: TGCAGTGCGTCCCCGGGACAGAAATCCTATGGCTACACCTTC.

The CDR3 protein is CASTSGGAYGYTF. The CDR3 DNA is TGTGCCAGTACCTCAGGGGGCGCATATGGCTACACCTTC. The V call is TRBV7-8, the J call TRBJ1-2; 8 bases map to TRBD1. Germline V gene data show CDR1 as SGHVS and CDR2 as FQNEAQ. This CDR3 spans 13 amino acids. J lost 5 bases, V lost 9 bases, and 8 bases had no gene match. Filled out from reference TRBV7-8 and TRBJ1-2, the complete variable domain reads GAGVSQSPRYKVAKRGQDVALRCDPISGHVSLFWYQQALGQGPEFLTYFQNEAQLDKSGLPSDRFFAERPEGSVSTLKIQRTQQEDSAVYLCASTSGGAYGYTFGSGTRLTVV.

There are many counts of this clonotype. V is TRBV24-1 and J is TRBJ1-1, with 11 bases matching TRBD1. V shed 4 bases, J shed 2 bases, and the junction held 5 bases outside the gene matches. Germline assignment: CDR1 KGHDR and CDR2 SFDVKD. The CDR3 contains 16 residues. This CDR3 reads CATSDGQGAGNTEAFF. The CDR3 region has the DNA TGTGCCACCAGTGACGGACAGGGGGCGGGAAACACTGAAGCTTTCTTT.

The CDR3 loop is CASSKEGQGRHNEQFF. The CDR3 bases are TGTGCCAGCAGCAAGGAGGGACAGGGACGGCACAATGAGCAGTTCTTC. The rearrangement joins TRBV5-4 to TRBJ2-1, with 9 nucleotides matching TRBD1. CDR3 length equals 16 residues. Germline CDR1 reads SGHNT; CDR2 reads YYREEE (reference sequence). Trimming cost V 4 bases and J 5 bases; bases outside gene matches: 10.

This clonotype was detected many times. J is TRBJ2-7 and V is TRBV7-2; TRBD2 agrees at 7 bases. This CDR3 is 14 amino acids long. CDR1 is SGHTA, CDR2 FQGNSA, per germline. V lost 6 bases, J lost 2 bases, and 7 bases stayed unmatched. The CDR3 reads CASSPSGGTYEQYF. The CDR3 DNA follows: TGTGCCAGCAGTCCTAGCGGAGGCACCTACGAGCAGTACTTC. Full variable domain (remainder filled in from reference TRBV7-2 and TRBJ2-7): GAGVSQSPSNKVTEKGKDVELRCDPISGHTALYWYRQSLGQGLEFLIYFQGNSAPDKSGLPSDRFSAERTGGSVSTLTIQRTQQEDSAVYLCASSPSGGTYEQYFGPGTRLTVT.

The table lists this clonotype with a few counts. The chain couples TRBV6-2 or TRBV6-3 to TRBJ2-2, with a tentative D call TRBD2 (6 bases). Looked up from germline, CDR1 is MNHEY and CDR2 is SVGEGT. The CDR3 has 15 amino acids. V was trimmed by 1 base and J by 1 base, leaving 7 bases between them. The CDR3 here is CASSYFGGNTGELFF. In DNA form, the CDR3 reads TGTGCCAGCAGTTACTTCGGGGGGAACACCGGGGAGCTGTTTTTT.

The V gene is TRBV10-3, the J gene TRBJ2-2, with 8 bases identical to TRBD2. The germline V gene has CDR1 ENHRY and CDR2 SYGVKD. The CDR3 is 16 residues long. Trimming at V came to 3 bases and at J to 1 base, leaving 4 bases not matched to a gene. The CDR3 loop is CAISERGGQNTGELFF. The CDR3 DNA is TGTGCCATCAGTGAACGGGGGGGCCAGAACACCGGGGAGCTGTTTTTT.

The V and J genes are TRBV2 and TRBJ1-2, with TRBD1 matching over 9 bases. Germline V lookup: CDR1 SNHLY, CDR2 FYNNEI. The CDR3 is 15 amino acids. With 3 bases clipped from V and 5 bases from J, the junction kept 7 bases outside the gene matches. The DNA for the CDR3 is TGTGCCAGCAGTGAGGGGGGGACAGGGAGGTATGGCTACACCTTC. It yields the protein CASSEGGTGRYGYTF. Filled out from reference TRBV2 and TRBJ1-2, the complete variable domain reads EPEVTQTPSHQVTQMGQEVILRCVPISNHLYFYWYRQILGQKVEFLVSFYNNEISEKSEIFDDQFSVERPDGSNFTLKIRSTKLEDSAMYFCASSEGGTGRYGYTFGSGTRLTVV.

Only a few counts were recorded for this clonotype. The chain is built from TRBV7-9 and TRBJ2-2; D gene ambiguous. V shed 4 bases and J shed 3 bases, with 12 bases lying between them. The CDR3 is made up of 15 amino acids. Germline assignment: CDR1 SEHNR and CDR2 FQNEAQ (reference sequence). CDR3 bases: TGTGCCAGCAGCTCCTTTCCAGACTACACCGGGGAGCTGTTTTTT. Its protein product is CASSSFPDYTGELFF.

There are a few counts of this clonotype. The chain uses TRBV7-9 and TRBJ2-4; a possible D gene is TRBD2 (5 bases). The CDR3 totals 13 residues. Germline lookup yields CDR1 SEHNR and CDR2 FQNEAQ (reference sequence). V shed 1 base and J shed 12 bases, with 13 bases lying between them. The CDR3 coding sequence is TGTGCCAGCAGCTTAGGTCCCGGAGGCCCTCAGTACTTC. It yields the protein CASSLGPGGPQYF. Drawing the rest from reference TRBV7-9 and TRBJ2-4, the complete variable domain is DTGVSQNPRHKITKRGQNVTFRCDPISEHNRLYWYRQTLGQGPEFLTYFQNEAQLEKSRLLSDRFSAERPKGSFSTLEIQRTEQGDSAMYLCASSLGPGGPQYFGAGTRLSVL.